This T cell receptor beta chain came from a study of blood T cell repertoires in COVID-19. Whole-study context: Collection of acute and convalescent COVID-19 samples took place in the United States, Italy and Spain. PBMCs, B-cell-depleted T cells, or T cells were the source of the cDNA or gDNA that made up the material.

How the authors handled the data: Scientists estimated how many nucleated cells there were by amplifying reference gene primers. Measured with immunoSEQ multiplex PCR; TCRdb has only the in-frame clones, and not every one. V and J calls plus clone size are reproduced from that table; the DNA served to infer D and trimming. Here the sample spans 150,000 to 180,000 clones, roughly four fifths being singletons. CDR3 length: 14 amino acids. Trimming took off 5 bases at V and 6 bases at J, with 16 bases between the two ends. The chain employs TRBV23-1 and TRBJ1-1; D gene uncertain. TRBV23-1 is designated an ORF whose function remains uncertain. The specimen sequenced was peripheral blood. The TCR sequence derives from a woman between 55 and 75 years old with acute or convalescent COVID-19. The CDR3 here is CASSLPGEGPEAFF. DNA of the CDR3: TGCGCCAGCAGTTTACCGGGAGAAGGCCCTGAAGCTTTCTTT.